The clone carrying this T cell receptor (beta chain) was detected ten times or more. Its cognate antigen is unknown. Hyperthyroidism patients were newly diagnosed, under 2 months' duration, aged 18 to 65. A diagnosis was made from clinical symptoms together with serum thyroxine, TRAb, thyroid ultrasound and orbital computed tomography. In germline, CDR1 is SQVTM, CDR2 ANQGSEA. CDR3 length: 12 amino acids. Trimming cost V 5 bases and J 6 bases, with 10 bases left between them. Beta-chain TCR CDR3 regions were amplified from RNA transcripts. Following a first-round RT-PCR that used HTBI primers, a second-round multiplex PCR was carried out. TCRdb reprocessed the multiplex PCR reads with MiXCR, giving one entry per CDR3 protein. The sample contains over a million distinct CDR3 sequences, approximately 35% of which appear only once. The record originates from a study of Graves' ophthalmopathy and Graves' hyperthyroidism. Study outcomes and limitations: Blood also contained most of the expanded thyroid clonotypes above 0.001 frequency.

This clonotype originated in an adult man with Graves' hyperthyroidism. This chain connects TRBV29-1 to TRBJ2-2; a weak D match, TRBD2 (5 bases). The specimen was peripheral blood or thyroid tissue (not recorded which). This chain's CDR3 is CSVTGGPGELFF. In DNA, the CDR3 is TGCAGCGTTACGGGCGGGCCCGGGGAGCTGTTTTTT.